Listed here are 9 T cell receptor beta chains from one sample, sequenced in a study of blood T cell repertoires in COVID-19. Libraries were prepared by immunoSEQ multiplex PCR; TCRdb keeps only in-frame clonotypes and omits some of them. This sample has about 42,000 clones, with approximately 90% found just once. The sequencing input was peripheral blood. The receptors were gathered from a human donor in a cohort sampled during active COVID-19.

The chain uses TRBV4-1 and TRBJ1-1; TRBD1 matches at 7 bases. Per germline, CDR1 MGHRA and CDR2 YSYEKL. V lost 1 base, J lost 0 bases, and 14 bases stayed unmatched. The CDR3 is 19 residues long. Written as DNA, the CDR3 is TGCGCCAGCAGCCAAGGCCGACAGGGATTGGCCCCTATGAACACTGAAGCTTTCTTT. It translates to CASSQGRQGLAPMNTEAFF.

The chain links TRBV6-2 or TRBV6-3 to TRBJ1-1; D is uncertain. This CDR3 has 13 residues. CDR1 is MNHEY, CDR2 SVGEGT, per germline. The germline V and J ends were trimmed by 4 bases and 7 bases, with 13 bases remaining between them. The CDR3 bases are TGTGCCAGCAGTTTAACTTTTCAGGTTGAAGCTTTCTTT. Its protein product is CASSLTFQVEAFF.

V gene TRBV2 combines with J gene TRBJ1-6; possibly TRBD1 for D (5 bases). The CDR3 is 13 residues long. The V gene's germline CDR1 is SNHLY and CDR2 FYNNEI. V lost 7 bases, J lost 9 bases, and 13 bases lay in between. The CDR3 DNA follows: TGTGCCAGCAACTGGGGGGGAATTTCACCCCTCCACTTT. Protein product: CASNWGGISPLHF.

V gene TRBV28 combines with J gene TRBJ1-1, with D unresolved. This CDR3 spans 13 amino acids. The germline V gene has CDR1 MDHEN and CDR2 SYDVKM. V was clipped by 5 bases and J by 6 bases, with 13 bases between them. Here the CDR3 reads CASSLRVSPEAFF. The CDR3 DNA reads as TGTGCCAGCAGTCTCCGGGTGAGTCCTGAAGCTTTCTTT. Based on the CDR3 plus reference TRBV28 and TRBJ1-1, the full variable domain is DVKVTQSSRYLVKRTGEKVFLECVQDMDHENMFWYRQDPGLGLRLIYFSYDVKMKEKGDIPEGYSVSREKKERFSLILESASTNQTSMYLCASSLRVSPEAFFGQGTRLTVV.

This chain links TRBV7-3 with TRBJ2-1, with D possibly matching TRBD1 (5 bases). Germline V CDR1 and CDR2: SGHTA, FQGTGA. The V end lost 4 bases, the J end lost 8 bases, and 15 bases lay between the germline ends. This CDR3 is built from 14 residues. The CDR3 nucleotides read TGTGCCAGCAGCTCCGGACAAAACACTGATGAGCAGTTCTTC. This sequence encodes CASSSGQNTDEQFF.

This clone was seen just once. The rearrangement links TRBV9 to TRBJ1-4; TRBD1 might be the D (6 bases). V was trimmed by 2 bases and J by 7 bases, leaving 6 bases between them. The CDR3 loop spans 12 amino acids. Germline CDR1 is SGDLS and CDR2 is YYNGEE. CDR3 residues: CASSVTGEKLFF. CDR3 DNA sequence: TGTGCCAGCAGCGTGACAGGTGAAAAACTGTTTTTT.

This chain joins TRBV6-4 and TRBJ2-7; D ambiguous. The germline V gene encodes CDR1 MRHNA and CDR2 SNTAGT. V gave up 1 base and J gave up 6 bases, with 7 bases separating them. The CDR3 loop spans 12 amino acids. The CDR3 protein is CASSDYLSEQYF. CDR3 coding DNA: TGTGCCAGCAGTGACTATCTGTCCGAGCAGTACTTC.

The chain joins TRBV6-5 to TRBJ2-2, with TRBD2 matching over 12 bases. CDR1 MNHEY and CDR2 SVGAGI come from the germline V gene. This CDR3 has 15 amino acids. The J segment lost 5 bases and the V segment lost 7 bases, leaving 5 bases of the junction unmatched. The CDR3 DNA sequence: TGTGCCAGCATACCTAGCGGGGGGGTTACCGGGGAGCTGTTTTTT. Protein product: CASIPSGGVTGELFF.

The V and J genes are TRBV7-2 and TRBJ2-1; TRBD1 might be the D (9 bases). V was pared by 4 bases and J by 15 bases, with 19 bases between. The CDR3 length is 13 residues. The germline CDR1 and CDR2 sequences are SGHTA and FQGNSA. CDR3 in DNA: TGTGCCAGCAGCTCGCGGGGGGACAGGGTTTGGTTCTTC. As protein: CASSSRGDRVWFF.